Listed below are T cell receptor beta chains from one sample, sequenced in a study of T cell repertoires in cytomegalovirus infection. TCRdb itself ran the reads through MiXCR, one entry per CDR3 protein. The repertoire holds about 920,000 distinct CDR3 sequences, with 30% to 40% as singletons. These receptors have no known antigen. Sequences were derived from cultured CD8+ T cells from PBMCs, sampled from culture after CMV antigen stimulation. All receptors derive from a human donor in good health (CMV status not recorded). Some clones in this sample may be carry-over from other donors' samples. CDR3s include the opening cysteine and the closing phenylalanine or tryptophan. The order of the fields is V gene, clone size, J gene, D gene, CDR3 protein, CDR3 DNA. A D gene is named only where the DNA matches it firmly. The size entry is marked missing in some rows and otherwise reads once, few, many or a size class.

v_gene: TRBV9
abundance: -
j_gene: TRBJ1-2
d_gene: TRBD1
CDR3aa: CASSVGQGGANYGYTF
CDR3nt: TGTGCCAGCAGCGTAGGACAGGGAGGTGCTAACTATGGCTACACCTTC

v_gene: TRBV27
abundance: -
j_gene: TRBJ2-3
d_gene: TRBD1
CDR3aa: CASSIRQGSSTDTQYF
CDR3nt: TGTGCCAGCAGTATTCGACAGGGCTCTAGCACAGATACGCAGTATTTT

v_gene: TRBV11-1
abundance: -
j_gene: TRBJ2-2
d_gene: -
CDR3aa: CASSLSRYPQNTGELFF
CDR3nt: TGTGCCAGCAGCTTATCCCGATACCCTCAGAACACCGGGGAGCTGTTTTTT

v_gene: TRBV12-5
abundance: -
j_gene: TRBJ2-2
d_gene: -
CDR3aa: CASGLPNTGELFF
CDR3nt: TGTGCTAGTGGTTTGCCCAACACCGGGGAGCTGTTTTTT

v_gene: TRBV27
abundance: -
j_gene: TRBJ1-5
d_gene: -
CDR3aa: CASSLYFGGNQPQHF
CDR3nt: TGTGCCAGCAGTTTATATTTTGGCGGCAATCAGCCCCAGCATTTT

v_gene: TRBV27
abundance: -
j_gene: TRBJ1-5
d_gene: -
CDR3aa: CASSLGGYGNQPQHF
CDR3nt: TGTGCCAGCAGTTTAGGGGGATATGGCAATCAGCCCCAGCATTTT

v_gene: TRBV6-1
abundance: -
j_gene: TRBJ1-6
d_gene: -
CDR3aa: CASSPGGARISPLHF
CDR3nt: TGTGCCAGCAGCCCGGGGGGGGCGCGTATTTCACCCCTCCACTTT

v_gene: TRBV10-3
abundance: -
j_gene: TRBJ1-3
d_gene: -
CDR3aa: CAISADRSSGNTIYF
CDR3nt: TGTGCCATCAGTGCAGACAGGAGCTCTGGAAACACCATATATTTT

v_gene: TRBV6-5
abundance: -
j_gene: TRBJ2-1
d_gene: -
CDR3aa: CASSYTMDRRNEQFF
CDR3nt: TGTGCCAGCAGTTACACGATGGACCGGAGGAATGAGCAGTTCTTC

v_gene: TRBV6-1
abundance: -
j_gene: TRBJ1-1
d_gene: -
CDR3aa: CASSSPRATGSTEAFF
CDR3nt: TGTGCCAGCAGTTCCCCCCGGGCCACAGGGAGCACTGAAGCTTTCTTT

v_gene: TRBV27
abundance: many
j_gene: TRBJ2-1
d_gene: TRBD1
CDR3aa: CASSLSWGDREINEQFF
CDR3nt: TGTGCCAGCAGTTTATCGTGGGGAGACAGGGAAATCAATGAGCAGTTCTTC

v_gene: TRBV12-3/TRBV12-4
abundance: few
j_gene: TRBJ2-2
d_gene: TRBD1
CDR3aa: CASSQHIQGAGGELFF
CDR3nt: TGTGCCAGCAGTCAACACATACAGGGGGCCGGCGGGGAGCTGTTTTTT

v_gene: TRBV5-4
abundance: many
j_gene: TRBJ2-1
d_gene: -
CDR3aa: CASSPAGSSYNEQFF
CDR3nt: TGTGCCAGCAGTCCCGCCGGGAGCTCCTACAATGAGCAGTTCTTC

v_gene: TRBV28
abundance: -
j_gene: TRBJ1-4
d_gene: -
CDR3aa: CASRAGTTSTNEKLFF
CDR3nt: TGTGCCAGCCGAGCCGGGACAACTTCAACTAATGAAAAACTGTTTTTT

v_gene: TRBV10-3
abundance: -
j_gene: TRBJ2-3
d_gene: TRBD1
CDR3aa: CAINSPGQVFNTQYF
CDR3nt: TGTGCCATCAACTCTCCGGGACAGGTTTTCAATACGCAGTATTTT

v_gene: TRBV7-3
abundance: -
j_gene: TRBJ2-1
d_gene: TRBD2
CDR3aa: CASSSPSGGVDGQFF
CDR3nt: TGTGCCAGCAGCTCTCCTAGCGGGGGGGTGGACGGGCAGTTCTTC

v_gene: TRBV2
abundance: -
j_gene: TRBJ2-2
d_gene: TRBD2
CDR3aa: CASSGGGLEAPGELFF
CDR3nt: TGTGCCAGCAGTGGGGGGGGACTAGAGGCACCCGGGGAGCTGTTTTTT

v_gene: TRBV25-1
abundance: -
j_gene: TRBJ1-1
d_gene: -
CDR3aa: CASSVGTTEAFF
CDR3nt: TGTGCCAGCAGTGTCGGGACAACTGAAGCTTTCTTT

v_gene: TRBV28
abundance: few
j_gene: TRBJ2-7
d_gene: TRBD1
CDR3aa: CASSLSSGTGDSYEQYF
CDR3nt: TGTGCCAGCAGTTTATCGTCCGGGACAGGGGACTCCTACGAGCAGTACTTC

v_gene: TRBV12-3/TRBV12-4
abundance: -
j_gene: TRBJ1-5
d_gene: -
CDR3aa: CASSLSPRTQPQHF
CDR3nt: TGTGCCAGCAGTTTATCCCCCAGGACTCAGCCCCAGCATTTT

v_gene: TRBV12-3/TRBV12-4
abundance: -
j_gene: TRBJ1-5
d_gene: -
CDR3aa: CASSRDVNQPQHF
CDR3nt: TGTGCCAGCAGCCGGGACGTCAATCAGCCCCAGCATTTT

v_gene: TRBV7-6
abundance: many
j_gene: TRBJ1-3
d_gene: TRBD1
CDR3aa: CASSSTGVGNTIYF
CDR3nt: TGTGCCAGCAGCTCTACAGGGGTTGGAAACACCATATATTTT

v_gene: TRBV5-4
abundance: few
j_gene: TRBJ1-1
d_gene: -
CDR3aa: CASSLEAQATEAFF
CDR3nt: TGTGCCAGCAGCTTGGAGGCCCAGGCCACTGAAGCTTTCTTT

v_gene: TRBV7-9
abundance: -
j_gene: TRBJ2-1
d_gene: -
CDR3aa: CASREPREQFF
CDR3nt: TGTGCCAGCAGAGAACCTAGGGAGCAGTTCTTC

v_gene: TRBV28
abundance: few
j_gene: TRBJ1-1
d_gene: TRBD1
CDR3aa: CASSLIPGQDSLSFF
CDR3nt: TGTGCCAGCAGCCTTATCCCGGGACAGGACAGTTTATCTTTCTTT

v_gene: TRBV7-6
abundance: -
j_gene: TRBJ2-5
d_gene: -
CDR3aa: CASSRTTKETQYF
CDR3nt: TGTGCCAGCAGCCGGACTACCAAAGAGACCCAGTACTTC

v_gene: TRBV4-3
abundance: once
j_gene: TRBJ1-6
d_gene: -
CDR3aa: CASNIRGEIVSPLHF
CDR3nt: TGCGCCAGCAACATTCGCGGTGAAATCGTTTCACCCCTCCACTTT

v_gene: TRBV2
abundance: -
j_gene: TRBJ2-1
d_gene: TRBD1
CDR3aa: CARGTGLYNEQFF
CDR3nt: TGTGCCAGGGGGACAGGGCTTTACAATGAGCAGTTCTTC